Sequencing of this T cell receptor (beta chain) was carried out in a study of shared clonotypes between healthy human individuals. Study-wide results and caveats: Large sequencing depth failed to make sorted-subset sequencing complete, rarefaction showed. In having few donors, the study represented limited genetic and exposure-history diversity. When compared with the clonotypes that were shared by all four sorted-subset donors, the non-shared clonotypes turned out to have lower generation probabilities.

Clones were sequenced by immunoSEQ multiplex PCR, and TCRdb holds only the in-frame ones, with some missing. Altogether about 1 million clones are present, approximately 76% being singletons, with the ten largest covering about 1.5%. The CDR3 consists of 14 residues. The germline V and J ends were trimmed by 0 bases and 2 bases, with 7 bases remaining between them. The germline V gene has CDR1 MNHNY and CDR2 SVGAGI (reference sequence). As for this clone: Its cognate antigen is unknown.

This receptor was identified in a man aged 18 to 30 in good health. The sequenced sample was memory CD4+ T cells sorted from blood. The subset here: CD45RA-negative fraction. V usage is TRBV6-6 and J usage is TRBJ1-2, with D uncertain. The CDR3 DNA reads as TGTGCCAGCAGTTACTCGACATCAAACTATGGCTACACCTTC. Residues: CASSYSTSNYGYTF.